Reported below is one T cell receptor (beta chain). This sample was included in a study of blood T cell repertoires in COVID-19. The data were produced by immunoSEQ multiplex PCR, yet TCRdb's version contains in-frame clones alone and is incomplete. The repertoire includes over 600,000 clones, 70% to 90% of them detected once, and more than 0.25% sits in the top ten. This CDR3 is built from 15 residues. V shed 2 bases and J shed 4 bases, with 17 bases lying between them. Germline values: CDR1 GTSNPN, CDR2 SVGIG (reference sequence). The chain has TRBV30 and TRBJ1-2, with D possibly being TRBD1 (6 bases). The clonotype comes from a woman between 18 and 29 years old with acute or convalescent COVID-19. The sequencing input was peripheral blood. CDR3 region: CAWSKNYGTSYGYTF. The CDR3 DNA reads TGTGCCTGGAGTAAAAATTACGGGACAAGCTATGGCTACACCTTC. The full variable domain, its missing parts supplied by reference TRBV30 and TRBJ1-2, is SQTIHQWPATLVQPVGSPLSLECTVEGTSNPNLYWYRQAAGRGLQLLFYSVGIGQISSEVPQNLSASRPQDRQFILSSKKLLLSDSGFYLCAWSKNYGTSYGYTFGSGTRLTVV.